The 28 T cell receptor beta chains below all came from one sample that was sequenced in a study of cytomegalovirus exposure and HLA in healthy donors. The PCR was carried out with 60 Vbeta primers and 13 Jbeta primers. The method was immunoSEQ multiplex PCR; TCRdb's version includes in-frame clones alone and lacks a portion of them. The sample carries approximately 200,000 clones, approximately 79% recorded once. What was sequenced was PBMCs. The receptors were sampled from a woman aged 25 to 45 in good health and CMV-seropositive.

The CDR3 is CSVAGTGSSYEQYF. CDR3 DNA sequence: TGCAGCGTTGCCGGGACAGGGAGCTCCTACGAGCAGTACTTC. The chain uses TRBV29-1 and TRBJ2-7, with 9 bases fitting TRBD1. CDR1 is SQVTM and CDR2 is ANQGSEA in the germline V gene. This CDR3 has 14 residues. With V trimmed by 4 bases and J by 0 bases, 4 bases remained unmatched.

This clone was seen a handful of times. The chain links TRBV5-1 to TRBJ2-1; 7 bases agree with TRBD2. The CDR3 has 15 residues. J was trimmed by 3 bases and V by 0 bases; bases with no gene match: 3. Germline loops: CDR1 SGHRS, CDR2 YFSETQ. CDR3 loop: CASSLEWEGYNEQFF. The CDR3 DNA reads TGCGCCAGCAGCTTGGAGTGGGAGGGCTACAATGAGCAGTTCTTC.

The rearrangement links TRBV7-2 to TRBJ2-4; 7 bases map to TRBD2. The ends lost 5 bases at V and 0 bases at J; junction bases unmatched: 16. This CDR3 region has 19 residues. Germline loops: CDR1 SGHTA, CDR2 FQGNSA. Written as DNA, the CDR3 is TGTGCCAGCAGCCCCCGGGGTGGGGCGGGAGAGAGAGCCAAAAACATTCAGTACTTC. It specifies CASSPRGGAGERAKNIQYF.

The rearrangement uses TRBV10-3 and TRBJ2-3; 12 nucleotides line up with TRBD2. V shed 7 bases and J 1 base; nucleotides not matched to a gene: 15. The length of the CDR3 is 19 residues. Looked up from germline, CDR1 is ENHRY and CDR2 is SYGVKD. The CDR3 sequence is CAIKSSGRAKTKRTDTQYF. CDR3 in DNA: TGTGCCATCAAGTCTAGCGGGAGGGCCAAAACTAAACGCACAGATACGCAGTATTTT.

The V gene is TRBV6-6, the J gene TRBJ1-4; the match to TRBD1 covers 7 bases. Unmatched junction bases numbered 8, after V lost 6 bases and J lost 4 bases. This CDR3 has 15 residues. Germline V gene sequence: CDR1 MNHNY, CDR2 SVGAGI (reference sequence). The CDR3 sequence: CASRSRTGFNEKLFF. The CDR3 bases are TGTGCCAGCAGATCTCGGACAGGATTTAATGAAAAACTGTTTTTT.

The V call is TRBV5-6, the J call TRBJ1-2; possibly TRBD1 for D (5 bases). The germline V gene encodes CDR1 SGHDT and CDR2 YYEEEE. This CDR3 is 11 amino acids long. V was pared by 2 bases and J by 6 bases, with 5 bases between. CDR3 bases: TGTGCCAGCAGCTTCAGGGATGGCTACACCTTC. Its translation: CASSFRDGYTF.

V gene TRBV6-5 combines with J gene TRBJ2-1; 7 bases agree with TRBD1. The ends lost 0 bases at V and 1 base at J; junction bases unmatched: 3. The CDR3 consists of 16 residues. Germline V gene sequence: CDR1 MNHEY, CDR2 SVGAGI. CDR3 loop: CASSYSGQISYNEQFF. Here the CDR3 DNA reads TGTGCCAGCAGTTACTCGGGACAGATTTCCTACAATGAGCAGTTCTTC.

The rearrangement joins TRBV6-1 to TRBJ2-5; 12 nucleotides match TRBD2. The CDR3 length is 18 residues. V gave up 2 bases and J gave up 1 base; unmatched junction bases: 8. The germline V gene has CDR1 MNHNS and CDR2 SASEGT. The DNA of the CDR3 is TGTGCCAGCAGTGAACCTGCGGCTAGCGGGGGGGTCCAAGAGACCCAGTACTTC. It is translated as CASSEPAASGGVQETQYF.

This chain connects TRBV7-2 to TRBJ2-1; D possibly corresponds to TRBD1 (6 bases). Trimming left V 5 bases short and J 12 bases short, with 26 bases between. Germline V gives CDR1 SGHTA, CDR2 FQGNSA. The CDR3 is 16 amino acids. The CDR3 nucleotides are TGTGCCAGCAGCGATCCTCCGGGACAACCGAATGAAGGGCAGTTCTTC. Residues: CASSDPPGQPNEGQFF. The full variable domain, its missing parts supplied by reference TRBV7-2 and TRBJ2-1, is GAGVSQSPSNKVTEKGKDVELRCDPISGHTALYWYRQSLGQGLEFLIYFQGNSAPDKSGLPSDRFSAERTGGSVSTLTIQRTQQEDSAVYLCASSDPPGQPNEGQFFGPGTRLTVL.

V is TRBV2 and J is TRBJ1-2, with D perhaps TRBD1 (6 bases). CDR1 is SNHLY, CDR2 FYNNEI, per germline. Trimming pared 5 bases from V and 2 bases from J, leaving 9 bases between. The CDR3 has 13 residues. CDR3 loop: CASSLDRNYGYTF. The CDR3 bases are TGTGCCAGCAGTTTAGACAGGAACTATGGCTACACCTTC.

CDR3 residues: CASSLRTGGIYGYTF. The CDR3 coding sequence is TGTGCCAGCAGTTTAAGGACAGGGGGGATCTATGGCTACACCTTC. This rearrangement joins TRBV27 to TRBJ1-2, with 10 nucleotides matching TRBD1. J lost 4 bases, V lost 2 bases, and 4 bases had no gene match. CDR3 size: 15 residues. The germline V gene has CDR1 MNHEY and CDR2 SMNVEV (reference sequence).

The V and J genes are TRBV5-1 and TRBJ1-1; D might be TRBD1 (6 bases). The ends were cut back, 4 bases at V and 4 bases at J, with 17 bases in the middle. Looked up from germline, CDR1 is SGHRS and CDR2 is YFSETQ. The CDR3 is 15 residues long. CDR3 in amino acids: CASSGGQRGGTEAFF. CDR3 DNA: TGCGCCAGCAGCGGTGGACAGCGAGGAGGCACTGAAGCTTTCTTT.

The chain employs TRBV13 and TRBJ2-4, with a tentative D call TRBD2 (7 bases). Germline V gene data show CDR1 as PRHDT and CDR2 as FYEKMQ (reference sequence). With 1 base removed from V and 7 bases from J, the gap between germline ends came to 14 bases. There are 15 residues in the CDR3. The CDR3 reads CASSLVSGGSNIQYF. The CDR3 region has the DNA TGTGCCAGCAGCTTAGTTTCGGGGGGCAGCAACATTCAGTACTTC.

The gene calls are TRBV19 and TRBJ2-7; D not resolved. The V and J ends lost 3 bases and 2 bases respectively, with 8 bases between them. CDR3 length: 13 residues. Germline V gives CDR1 LNHDA, CDR2 SQIVND (reference sequence). This CDR3 is CASSMTPTYEQYF. CDR3 DNA: TGTGCCAGTAGTATGACACCCACCTACGAGCAGTACTTC.

The CDR3 loop reads CASSMSDREASPLHF. The CDR3 DNA follows: TGTGCCAGCAGCATGTCGGACAGGGAAGCGTCACCCCTCCACTTT. The rearrangement links TRBV7-2 to TRBJ1-6; 8 bases line up with TRBD1. The J segment lost 10 bases and the V segment lost 5 bases, leaving 10 bases of the junction unmatched. Germline CDR1 and CDR2: SGHTA and FQGNSA. This CDR3 has 15 residues.

About this clone itself: The germline gene is not matched at one end of the junction; a read error may be the cause. The rearrangement uses TRBV6-5 and TRBJ2-7; D perhaps matches TRBD1 (6 bases). The CDR3 runs 16 residues. Per germline, CDR1 MNHEY and CDR2 SVGAGI. The CDR3 coding sequence is TGTGCCAGCAGTTTAGACAGGCCAGGGATTACCTACGAGCAGTGCTTC. Translated, it gives CASSLDRPGITYEQCF.

The rearrangement joins TRBV10-3 to TRBJ1-2; a weak D match, TRBD1 (5 bases). In germline, CDR1 is ENHRY, CDR2 SYGVKD. CDR3 size: 14 residues. Trimming removed 8 bases at V and 5 bases at J, with 18 bases between. The DNA of the CDR3 is TGTGCCATCCGTTCAGAAGCCTCAGGGTATGGCTACACCTTC. It encodes CAIRSEASGYGYTF.

The chain combines TRBV4-1 with TRBJ2-4; 9 bases agree with TRBD2. Trimming took 1 base from V and 9 from J; bases not matched to a gene: 10. The CDR3 sequence is 16 residues long. From germline, CDR1 is MGHRA and CDR2 YSYEKL. The CDR3 DNA reads as TGCGCCAGCAGCCAAGGGCGGGGCGGGAGGGAAGGCATTCAGTACTTC. Translating it yields CASSQGRGGREGIQYF.

This rearrangement joins TRBV11-3 to TRBJ2-7, with D possibly being TRBD2 (6 bases). Per germline, CDR1 SGHNT and CDR2 YENEEA. Trimming took 2 bases from V and 0 from J, leaving 20 bases between them. The CDR3 is 18 residues long. The CDR3 nucleotides read TGTGCCAGCAGCTTAAGGAGGGTTTCCCCCTCCAGCTCCTACGAGCAGTACTTC. Its protein is CASSLRRVSPSSSYEQYF.

This clone was detected only a few times. This chain joins TRBV9 and TRBJ1-2, with 9 bases that match TRBD1. CDR1 and CDR2 (germline): SGDLS, YYNGEE. The J segment lost 5 bases and the V segment lost 4 bases, leaving 9 bases of the junction unmatched. The CDR3 loop spans 15 amino acids. The CDR3 spells CASSLPGTGFYGYTF. Here the CDR3 DNA reads TGTGCCAGCAGCCTACCCGGGACAGGGTTTTATGGCTACACCTTC.

This chain joins TRBV27 and TRBJ1-1, with 7 positions matching TRBD1. This CDR3 spans 14 amino acids. The V gene end was trimmed by 3 bases and the J gene end by 7 bases; junction bases not matched to a gene: 8. The V gene's germline CDR1 is MNHEY and CDR2 SMNVEV (reference sequence). The CDR3: CASSFGTAWHEAFF. The CDR3 DNA is TGTGCCAGCAGTTTCGGGACAGCATGGCATGAAGCTTTCTTT.

The chain combines TRBV15 with TRBJ1-1; D ambiguous. Trimming left V 0 bases short and J 0 bases short, with 8 bases between. CDR3 length: 15 amino acids. Germline values: CDR1 LNHNV, CDR2 YYDKDF (reference sequence). CDR3 sequence reads: CATSRDPNMNTEAFF. CDR3 DNA: TGTGCCACCAGCAGAGACCCCAACATGAACACTGAAGCTTTCTTT.

This rearrangement joins TRBV6-1 to TRBJ2-5; 9 bases map to TRBD2. Germline V gives CDR1 MNHNS, CDR2 SASEGT. J was trimmed by 9 bases and V by 11 bases; bases with no gene match: 19. This CDR3 has 15 residues. The CDR3 nucleotides are TGTGCCCTCAATCGGGGACTAGCTGACTCGGGGGCCCAGTACTTC. Translation: CALNRGLADSGAQYF.

The rearrangement joins TRBV7-6 to TRBJ2-1; D perhaps matches TRBD2 (6 bases). V gave up 5 bases and J gave up 6 bases, with 11 bases separating them. The germline V gene has CDR1 SGHVS and CDR2 FNYEAQ. This CDR3 has 13 amino acids. In nucleotides, the CDR3 is TGTGCCAGCAGCGCGGGACTTTCCAATGAGCAGTTCTTC. Protein product: CASSAGLSNEQFF.

The rearrangement uses TRBV5-1 and TRBJ1-2; 8 bases align to TRBD1. Trimming removed 4 bases from V and 2 bases from J; junction bases left unmatched: 13. The germline V gene encodes CDR1 SGHRS and CDR2 YFSETQ. CDR3 length: 17 amino acids. CDR3 in amino acids: CASSLLQGAKVNYGYTF. CDR3 coding DNA: TGCGCCAGCAGCCTCCTCCAGGGGGCAAAAGTAAACTATGGCTACACCTTC.

This clone showed up just once. The chain combines TRBV9 with TRBJ2-1; D unresolved. The germline V gene encodes CDR1 SGDLS and CDR2 YYNGEE. This CDR3 is built from 16 residues. V was cut by 0 bases and J by 1 base, with 11 bases left in between. The CDR3 nucleotides are TGTGCCAGCAGCGTAGTTGGCAGTTCTTCCTACAATGAGCAGTTCTTC. The encoded protein is CASSVVGSSSYNEQFF. The full variable domain, with the rest looked up from reference TRBV9 and TRBJ2-1, is DSGVTQTPKHLITATGQRVTLRCSPRSGDLSVYWYQQSLDQGLQFLIQYYNGEERAKGNILERFSAQQFPDLHSELNLSSLELGDSALYFCASSVVGSSSYNEQFFGPGTRLTVL.

The chain links TRBV7-2 to TRBJ2-1, with TRBD2 identical over 9 bases. Looked up from germline, CDR1 is SGHTA and CDR2 is FQGNSA. This CDR3 spans 14 amino acids. J lost 5 bases, V lost 9 bases, and 8 bases had no gene match. CDR3 sequence: CASSGSGGNNEQFF. As DNA, the CDR3 is TGTGCCAGTTCTGGTAGCGGGGGTAACAATGAGCAGTTCTTC. Full variable domain (outside the CDR3, taken from reference TRBV7-2 and TRBJ2-1): GAGVSQSPSNKVTEKGKDVELRCDPISGHTALYWYRQSLGQGLEFLIYFQGNSAPDKSGLPSDRFSAERTGGSVSTLTIQRTQQEDSAVYLCASSGSGGNNEQFFGPGTRLTVL.

This chain connects TRBV25-1 to TRBJ2-5; perhaps TRBD2 as D (5 bases). The CDR3 consists of 13 residues. V lost 4 bases and J lost 2, with 8 bases in between. Germline V gene data show CDR1 as MGHDK and CDR2 as SYGVNS. As DNA, the CDR3 is TGTGCCAGCAGTGTCGGGGTGCAAGAGACCCAGTACTTC. It codes for CASSVGVQETQYF.